A selection of T cell receptor beta chains follows, all from one sample in a study of beta chain features in type 1 diabetes. TCRdb keeps only in-frame clones here, not all; method: immunoSEQ multiplex PCR. The sample shows 640,000 or so clones, over 12% of them seen only once. Input material: naive CD4+ T cells from blood. Receptors were obtained from a man aged 18 to 30 with type 1 diabetes. CDR3s include the opening cysteine and the closing phenylalanine or tryptophan. The order of the fields is D gene, J gene, V gene, clone size, CDR3 length, CDR3 DNA, CDR3 protein. D genes are given only for firm matches. Clone size is given for some rows only: seen once, a few or many times, or a class if the clone is expanded.

. | TRBJ1-3 | TRBV7-2 | . | 13 | TGTGCCAGCAGCTTCGGGTCTGGAAACACCATATATTTT | CASSFGSGNTIYF
. | TRBJ1-5 | TRBV28 | few | 15 | TGTGCCAGCAGTCCTCAGGGGTATAGCAATCAGCCCCAGCATTTT | CASSPQGYSNQPQHF
TRBD2 | TRBJ2-7 | TRBV7-2 | . | 12 | TGTGCCAGCGCAGCGGGGGCGGTGGGGCAGTACTTC | CASAAGAVGQYF
. | TRBJ1-6 | TRBV7-2 | few | 12 | TGTGCCAGCAGCTATAGCGATTCACCCCTCCACTTT | CASSYSDSPLHF
TRBD1 | TRBJ2-1 | TRBV2 | . | 17 | TGTGCCAGCAGTGACCCCGCGGACAGGCAATTCCACAATGAGCAGTTCTTC | CASSDPADRQFHNEQFF
. | TRBJ2-7 | TRBV30 | few | 14 | TGTGCCTGGAGGGTGGCGGGGGCCCACCATGGGAAGTACTTC | CAWRVAGAHHGKYF
TRBD2 | TRBJ2-3 | TRBV2 | few | 19 | TGTGCCAGCAGTGAAATTGGGGTGAGGATAGCGGGGAGCACAGATACGCAGTATTTT | CASSEIGVRIAGSTDTQYF
. | TRBJ2-1 | TRBV30 | few | 11 | TGTGCCTGTTCATCCCGGGTCCGCCGGTTCTTC | CACSSRVRRFF
. | TRBJ1-3 | TRBV7-8 | few | 15 | TGTGCCAGCAGCTTTGGACACCAACTTGGAAACACCATATATTTT | CASSFGHQLGNTIYF
. | TRBJ1-1 | TRBV29-1 | . | 13 | TGCAGCGTGGGCGGAACAAGGAACACTGAAGCTTTCTTT | CSVGGTRNTEAFF
. | TRBJ1-5 | TRBV5-4 | once | 12 | TGTGCCAGCAGTCAAGGGAATCAGCCCCAGCATTTT | CASSQGNQPQHF
. | TRBJ2-7 | TRBV28 | . | 12 | TGTGCCAGCAGTCTCCTCCACTACGAGCAGTACTTC | CASSLLHYEQYF
. | TRBJ2-4 | TRBV2 | few | 13 | TGTGCCAGCAGTAAAATATTGGGGGAGTCGCGTTACTTC | CASSKILGESRYF
TRBD1 | TRBJ1-4 | TRBV28 | . | 13 | TGTGCCAGCCGGGACAGATCCGTTGAAAAACTGTTTTTT | CASRDRSVEKLFF
TRBD1 | TRBJ2-5 | TRBV18 | . | 15 | TGTGCCAGCTCACCTACGGGACAGACCTGGGAGACCCAGTACTTC | CASSPTGQTWETQYF
. | TRBJ1-5 | TRBV23-1 | . | 13 | TGCGCCAGTCGGAGGGGAAGCAATCAGCCCCAGCATTTT | CASRRGSNQPQHF
. | TRBJ1-5 | TRBV4-1 | . | 15 | TGCGCCAGCAGCCGAGGTTGGGGGGAAGATCAGCCCCAGCATTTT | CASSRGWGEDQPQHF
. | TRBJ2-7 | TRBV25-1 | few | 16 | TGTGCCAGCAGTGAATATGTCCCAGGGAGGTCATACGAGCAGTACTTC | CASSEYVPGRSYEQYF
TRBD2 | TRBJ2-7 | TRBV5-1 | . | 14 | TGCGCCAGCAGCTTGGCTAGCGGGAGATGGGAGCAGTACTTC | CASSLASGRWEQYF
. | TRBJ2-1 | TRBV20-1 | few | 11 | TGCAGTGCTAGTAGGGTCCATGAGCAGTTCTTC | CSASRVHEQFF
. | TRBJ1-1 | TRBV30 | . | 15 | TGTGCCTGGAGGGAAAGGAGGGCCCTAAACACTGAAGCTTTCTTT | CAWRERRALNTEAFF
. | TRBJ2-4 | TRBV27 | . | 14 | TGTGCCAGCAGTTTACGGGGCGGCAAAAACATTCAGTACTTC | CASSLRGGKNIQYF
. | TRBJ2-2 | TRBV30 | . | 14 | TGTGCCTGGAACCACCAGGGGCTTAGCGGGGAGCTGTTTTTT | CAWNHQGLSGELFF
TRBD1 | TRBJ2-7 | TRBV30 | once | 17 | TGTGCCTGGAGTGTACCCCAGACAGGGTCCTTCTCCTACGAGCAGTACTTC | CAWSVPQTGSFSYEQYF
TRBD1 | TRBJ1-2 | TRBV6-5 | few | 15 | TGTGCCAGCAGTCCATGGACAGGGAAGAGCTATGGCTACACCTTC | CASSPWTGKSYGYTF